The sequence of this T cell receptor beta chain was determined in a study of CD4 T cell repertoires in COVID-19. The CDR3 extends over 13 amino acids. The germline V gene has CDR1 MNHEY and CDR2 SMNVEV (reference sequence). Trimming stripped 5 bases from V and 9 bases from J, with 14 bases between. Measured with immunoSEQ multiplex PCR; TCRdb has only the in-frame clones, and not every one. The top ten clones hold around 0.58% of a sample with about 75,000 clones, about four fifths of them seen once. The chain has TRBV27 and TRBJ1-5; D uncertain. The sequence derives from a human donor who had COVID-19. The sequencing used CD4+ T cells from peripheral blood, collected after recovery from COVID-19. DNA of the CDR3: TGTGCCAGCAGTCCCCCCGGGTGGGGGCCCCAGCATTTT. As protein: CASSPPGWGPQHF.